This TCR beta chain was recovered during a study of blood T cell repertoires in COVID-19. Germline trimming cut 1 base from V and 7 bases from J; bases unmatched to any gene: 6. The CDR3 consists of 14 residues. The germline V gene encodes CDR1 SQVTM and CDR2 ANQGSEA. Method: immunoSEQ multiplex PCR; TCRdb's copy keeps in-frame clones and lacks some. The top ten hold roughly 7.2% of the sample, which has some 170,000 clones, around four fifths seen once. The chain uses TRBV29-1 and TRBJ1-2; TRBD1 matches 10 bases. Material: peripheral blood. The source of this sequence is a woman aged 40-49 years with COVID-19, enrolled during active disease. The CDR3 DNA reads TGCAGCGTTGAAGCTCGGGGACAGGGGACTGGCTACACCTTC. Translating it yields CSVEARGQGTGYTF.